This T cell receptor (beta chain) was obtained from a study of response to subunit inactivated influenza vaccine. Study-wide findings and caveats: Each seasonal influenza vaccination, the authors suggested, recruits few new T cells.

This CDR3 has 16 residues. Looked up from germline, CDR1 is SEHNR and CDR2 is FQNEAQ (reference sequence). The ends lost 6 bases at V and 9 bases at J; junction bases unmatched: 14. Each CDR3 protein is one row after TCRdb ran MiXCR on the RT-PCR reads. The profile shows roughly 180,000 distinct CDR3 sequences, around a tenth of them singletons. This clonotype was counted ten times or more. Antigen unknown. V usage is TRBV7-9 and J usage is TRBJ2-1, with 10 bases identical to TRBD1. Specimen: non-naive T cells sorted from PBMCs, collected on the day of vaccination. The receptor's source is a man aged 45-65 years who received an inactivated influenza vaccine. The CDR3 sequence: CASRGGDRGPEIEQFF. Here the CDR3 DNA reads TGTGCCAGCAGGGGGGGTGACAGGGGGCCGGAAATTGAGCAGTTCTTC. Filled out from reference TRBV7-9 and TRBJ2-1, the complete variable domain reads DTGVSQNPRHKITKRGQNVTFRCDPISEHNRLYWYRQTLGQGPEFLTYFQNEAQLEKSRLLSDRFSAERPKGSFSTLEIQRTEQGDSAMYLCASRGGDRGPEIEQFFGPGTRLTVL.